The clone carrying this T cell receptor beta chain has only a few counts. Its antigen is as yet unknown. The data are from a study of blood T cells in healthy people across ages. Study observations and caveats: Observed TCR beta diversity showed a strong correlation with the percentage of naive T cells as measured by flow cytometry. Underestimates were what the diversity estimates from one million T cells were considered to be.

Sample-barcoded 5' priming and a J-beta primer mix drove a second PCR of about 7 to 11 cycles. MiXCR, applied by TCRdb to the 5' RACE reads, yields one record per CDR3 protein. The sample holds around 1.5 million distinct CDR3 sequences, 34% seen once. CDR3 length: 15 amino acids. V lost 3 bases to trimming and J lost 6 bases; unmatched junction nucleotides: 7. The sample taken for sequencing was blood. This chain joins TRBV12-3 or TRBV12-4 and TRBJ2-4, with TRBD1 matching 8 bases. The receptor was isolated from a woman in her thirties in good health. CDR3 DNA sequence: TGTGCCAGCAGTTTTGGATCCGGACAGGGAAACATTCAGTACTTC. Translating gives CASSFGSGQGNIQYF.